The next 2 T cell receptor beta chains were all read from a single sample in a study of cytomegalovirus exposure and HLA in healthy donors. The PCR ran on 60 Vbeta and 13 Jbeta primers. Libraries were prepared by immunoSEQ multiplex PCR; TCRdb keeps only in-frame clonotypes and omits some of them. Here the sample spans around 140,000 clones, roughly three quarters being singletons. The sample was PBMCs. The receptors were sampled from a woman aged 55-69 years in good health and CMV-seronegative.

The chain joins TRBV19 to TRBJ1-4; no clear D. Germline V CDR1 and CDR2: LNHDA, SQIVND (reference sequence). This CDR3 spans 16 amino acids. With 4 bases removed from V and 0 bases from J, the gap between germline ends came to 12 bases. The CDR3, as DNA: TGTGCCAGTAGTACCCCGTTGTCAGCAACTAATGAAAAACTGTTTTTT. Residues: CASSTPLSATNEKLFF.

The chain carries TRBV7-6 and TRBJ2-1; D perhaps matches TRBD2 (5 bases). The CDR3 length is 13 residues. V was clipped by 4 bases and J by 13 bases, with 17 bases between them. Germline CDR1 reads SGHVS; CDR2 reads FNYEAQ. The CDR3 sequence is CASSSPPGLYQFF. DNA of the CDR3: TGTGCCAGCAGCTCGCCTCCAGGACTTTATCAGTTCTTC.